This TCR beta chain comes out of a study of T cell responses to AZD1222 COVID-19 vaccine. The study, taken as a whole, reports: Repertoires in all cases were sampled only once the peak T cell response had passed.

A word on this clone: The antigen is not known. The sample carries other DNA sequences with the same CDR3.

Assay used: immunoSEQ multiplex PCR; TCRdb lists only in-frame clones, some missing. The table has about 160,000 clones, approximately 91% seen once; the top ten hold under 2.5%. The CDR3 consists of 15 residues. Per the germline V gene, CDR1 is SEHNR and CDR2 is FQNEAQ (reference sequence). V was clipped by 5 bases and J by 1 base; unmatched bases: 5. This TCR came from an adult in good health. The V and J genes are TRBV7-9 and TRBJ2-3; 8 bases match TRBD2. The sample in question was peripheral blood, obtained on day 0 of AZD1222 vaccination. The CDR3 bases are TGTGCCAGCAGCCTCGCGACTAGCGGCACAGATACGCAGTATTTT. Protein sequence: CASSLATSGTDTQYF.